The 9 T cell receptor beta chains below were found in one sample sequenced in a study of blood T cell repertoires in COVID-19. TCRdb's table, derived via immunoSEQ multiplex PCR, lists solely in-frame clones and lacks some. The sample has roughly 49,000 clones, 80% to 90% seen once. Source material: peripheral blood. These receptors all come from a man aged 60 to 69 with active COVID-19.

The J gene is TRBJ2-7, the V gene TRBV4-3; D possibly corresponds to TRBD2 (5 bases). Trimming removed 2 bases at V and 3 bases at J, with 14 bases between. This CDR3 region has 15 residues. Germline CDR1 and CDR2: LGHNA and YSLEER. CDR3 sequence: CASSQSGGSNYEQYF. The CDR3 bases are TGCGCCAGCAGCCAAAGTGGCGGGTCCAACTACGAGCAGTACTTC.

The chain is built from TRBV27 and TRBJ2-7, with a weak D call TRBD2 (6 bases). This CDR3 is built from 15 residues. V lost 7 bases to trimming and J lost 0 bases, with 16 bases between them. Germline-derived CDR1 and CDR2 are MNHEY and SMNVEV (reference sequence). Written as DNA, the CDR3 is TGTGCCAGCAAGGCGACTAGGTTTTACTCCTACGAGCAGTACTTC. Translation: CASKATRFYSYEQYF.

This clone was counted once. The chain combines TRBV7-2 with TRBJ1-2; D may be TRBD1 (5 bases). CDR1 is SGHTA and CDR2 is FQGNSA in the germline V gene. The V gene lost 4 bases and the J gene lost 4 bases, with 13 bases spanning the gap. The CDR3 totals 14 residues. The CDR3 protein is CASSSLGPLYGYTF. The CDR3 bases are TGTGCCAGCAGCTCCTTGGGGCCTCTCTATGGCTACACCTTC. Based on the CDR3 plus reference TRBV7-2 and TRBJ1-2, the full variable domain is GAGVSQSPSNKVTEKGKDVELRCDPISGHTALYWYRQSLGQGLEFLIYFQGNSAPDKSGLPSDRFSAERTGGSVSTLTIQRTQQEDSAVYLCASSSLGPLYGYTFGSGTRLTVV.

In this sample, this clone turned up once. This chain uses TRBV2 with TRBJ2-2, with 7 bases matching TRBD2. The CDR3 runs to 17 residues. The junction had 14 bases not matched to a gene; V was cut back by 3 bases and J by 7 bases. Per germline, CDR1 SNHLY and CDR2 FYNNEI. The CDR3 spells CASSEKRGAGEFGELFF. As DNA, the CDR3 is TGTGCCAGCAGTGAGAAGAGGGGCGCGGGAGAGTTCGGGGAGCTGTTTTTT.

The rearrangement uses TRBV5-6 and TRBJ2-7; 9 nucleotides line up with TRBD2. J was trimmed by 3 bases and V by 4 bases; bases with no gene match: 11. CDR1 is SGHDT and CDR2 is YYEEEE in the germline V gene. The CDR3 is made up of 16 amino acids. The CDR3 region is CASSRIGAGGNYEQYF. The CDR3 nucleotides read TGTGCCAGCAGCCGCATCGGGGCGGGAGGGAACTACGAGCAGTACTTC.

The chain employs TRBV7-9 and TRBJ2-7, with 12 nucleotides matching TRBD2. Trimming at V came to 2 bases and at J to 0 bases, leaving 5 bases not matched to a gene. Germline CDR1 and CDR2: SEHNR and FQNEAQ (reference sequence). This CDR3 contains 17 residues. The CDR3 here is CASSLTPLAGGSYEQYF. CDR3 DNA sequence: TGTGCCAGCAGCTTAACACCACTAGCGGGAGGCTCCTACGAGCAGTACTTC.

V is TRBV28 and J is TRBJ2-4; 7 bases match TRBD1. CDR1 and CDR2 from the germline V gene are MDHEN and SYDVKM. The V gene end was trimmed by 6 bases and the J gene end by 3 bases; junction bases not matched to a gene: 14. The CDR3 has 17 residues. The CDR3 region is CASSRRTGDTGKNIQYF. CDR3 DNA sequence: TGTGCCAGCAGCCGTAGGACAGGAGACACGGGCAAAAACATTCAGTACTTC.

In this sample, this clone turned up once. The rearrangement links TRBV7-9 to TRBJ1-2, with TRBD1 identical over 9 bases. CDR1 is SEHNR, CDR2 FQNEAQ, per germline (reference sequence). The CDR3 runs 15 residues. V gave up 4 bases and J gave up 0 bases; unmatched junction bases: 3. CDR3 DNA sequence: TGTGCCAGCAGCTCCGGGACAGGGACTAACTATGGCTACACCTTC. It specifies CASSSGTGTNYGYTF.

This chain links TRBV2 with TRBJ1-2, with a tentative D call TRBD1 (6 bases). The V gene lost 5 bases and the J gene lost 1 base, with 8 bases spanning the gap. CDR3 length: 13 residues. The germline V gene encodes CDR1 SNHLY and CDR2 FYNNEI. Here the CDR3 reads CASSTGFNYGYTF. CDR3 in DNA: TGTGCCAGCAGTACAGGGTTTAACTATGGCTACACCTTC.